These 3 T cell receptor beta chains share one sample of origin, sequenced in a study of OX40 agonist ivuxolimab in advanced cancers. Clones were read by immunoSEQ multiplex PCR, and TCRdb kept only the in-frame ones, dropping some. The repertoire holds 50,000 to 75,000 clones, with about 83% as singletons. The specimen comprised CD4+ or CD8+ T cells sorted from blood, sampled in a trial of the OX40 agonist ivuxolimab. The receptor source for this set is an adult with an advanced solid tumor such as melanoma, head and neck, liver or kidney cancer.

V usage is TRBV7-6 and J usage is TRBJ2-1, with TRBD2 matching over 8 bases. There are 18 residues in the CDR3. Germline CDR1 is SGHVS and CDR2 is FNYEAQ. Trimming took 1 base from V and 7 from J; bases not matched to a gene: 15. The CDR3 nucleotides read TGTGCCAGCAGCTTAGATCTTCGGAAGCGGGAGATTGTAAATGAGCAGTTCTTC. It codes for CASSLDLRKREIVNEQFF.

The genes are TRBV10-1 and TRBJ2-2; 7 nucleotides align to TRBD2. Losses at the gene ends were 3 bases for V and 7 bases for J; bases not matched to a gene: 11. The V gene's germline CDR1 is WNHNN and CDR2 SYGVQD (reference sequence). CDR3 length equals 16 residues. For the CDR3, the DNA is TGCGCCAGCAGTGAAAACGTGGGAGGGCCGAACGGGGAGCTGTTTTTT. Protein product: CASSENVGGPNGELFF.

The V and J genes are TRBV5-6 and TRBJ2-3; a possible D gene is TRBD2 (5 bases). The V and J ends lost 0 bases and 11 bases respectively, with 13 bases between them. The germline gives CDR1 SGHDT, CDR2 YYEEEE. The CDR3 consists of 13 residues. Here the CDR3 reads CASSLGRAFEQYF. The CDR3 DNA follows: TGTGCCAGCAGCTTGGGGCGGGCCTTCGAGCAGTATTTT.